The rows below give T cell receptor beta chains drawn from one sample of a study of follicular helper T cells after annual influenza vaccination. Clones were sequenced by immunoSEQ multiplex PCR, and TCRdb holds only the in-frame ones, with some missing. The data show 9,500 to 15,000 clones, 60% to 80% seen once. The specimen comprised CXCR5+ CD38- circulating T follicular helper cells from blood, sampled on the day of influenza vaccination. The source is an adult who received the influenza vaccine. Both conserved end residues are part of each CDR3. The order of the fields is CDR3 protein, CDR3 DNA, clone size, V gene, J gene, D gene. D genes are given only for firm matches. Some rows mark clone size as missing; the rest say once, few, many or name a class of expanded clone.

CAGQGQGGEKLFF	TGTGCCGGGCAGGGACAGGGGGGCGAAAAACTGTTTTTT	NA	TRBV2	TRBJ1-4	TRBD1
CASSSQGGYMNTEAFF	TGTGCCAGCAGTTCCCAGGGGGGGTACATGAACACTGAAGCTTTCTTT	once	TRBV28	TRBJ1-1	TRBD1
CASSLTGMGEAFF	TGTGCCAGCAGTCTGACAGGGATGGGTGAAGCTTTCTTT	once	TRBV6-5	TRBJ1-1	TRBD1
CASSMGGGLGTQYF	TGTGCCAGCAGCATGGGGGGCGGGCTGGGTACGCAGTATTTT	NA	TRBV28	TRBJ2-3	NA
CASSLAAQIYNEQFF	TGCGCCAGCAGCTTGGCAGCCCAAATCTACAATGAGCAGTTCTTC	NA	TRBV5-1	TRBJ2-1	NA
CASSLKTVGYEQYF	TGTGCCAGCAGCTTGAAGACAGTAGGCTACGAGCAGTACTTC	NA	TRBV5-4	TRBJ2-7	NA
CASSYDRAGGYTF	TGTGCCAGCAGCTACGACAGGGCGGGTGGCTACACCTTC	few	TRBV7-9	TRBJ1-2	TRBD1
CASSPSGGATYEQYF	TGTGCCAGCAGCCCCTCAGGGGGCGCAACCTACGAGCAGTACTTC	NA	TRBV7-7	TRBJ2-7	TRBD1
CATSPQPGQTDTQYF	TGTGCCACCAGCCCCCAGCCAGGACAGACAGATACGCAGTATTTT	NA	TRBV15	TRBJ2-3	NA
CASSDATGLAEAFF	TGCGCCAGCAGTGATGCAACAGGGTTAGCTGAAGCTTTCTTT	NA	TRBV10-2	TRBJ1-1	NA
CASSGRLINQAGELFF	TGTGCCAGCAGCGGCCGACTGATCAATCAGGCCGGGGAGCTGTTTTTT	NA	TRBV7-2	TRBJ2-2	NA
CASSVGGNTGELFF	TGTGCCAGCAGCGTAGGGGGGAACACCGGGGAGCTGTTTTTT	NA	TRBV9	TRBJ2-2	NA
CASSEDRRRIVKLFF	TGTGCCAGCAGTGAAGACCGAAGACGAATCGTAAAACTGTTTTTT	NA	TRBV6-1	TRBJ1-4	NA
CASSARTGDSSYNEQFF	TGCGCCAGCAGCGCCAGAACCGGGGATAGCTCCTACAATGAGCAGTTCTTC	NA	TRBV5-1	TRBJ2-1	NA
CASSLDTGSEAFF	TGTGCCAGTAGTTTAGACACGGGATCTGAAGCTTTCTTT	NA	TRBV19	TRBJ1-1	NA
CASSYTWQGNHEQYF	TGTGCCAGCAGTTACACCTGGCAGGGGAACCACGAGCAGTACTTC	NA	TRBV6-5	TRBJ2-7	NA
CASSQAFSSRDEQFF	TGTGCCAGCAGCCAAGCATTTTCTAGTCGGGATGAGCAGTTCTTC	once	TRBV14	TRBJ2-1	NA
CASIQRGYNEQFF	TGTGCCAGCATACAGCGGGGTTACAATGAGCAGTTCTTC	NA	TRBV5-6	TRBJ2-1	TRBD2
CASSRGGGGKNIQYF	TGTGCCAGCAGCCGGGGTGGGGGGGGCAAAAACATTCAGTACTTC	NA	TRBV6-5	TRBJ2-4	TRBD2
CASRRDRSTYEQYF	TGTGCCAGCAGGCGAGACCGAAGCACCTACGAGCAGTACTTC	NA	TRBV6-6	TRBJ2-7	NA
CASSSHTGTRLYF	TGTGCCAGTAGTTCCCACACCGGGACTAGACTGTATTTT	NA	TRBV19	TRBJ2-3	TRBD2
CASSYSDNYGYTF	TGTGCCAGCAGTTACTCGGATAACTATGGCTACACCTTC	once	TRBV6-5	TRBJ1-2	NA
CASSLAQSEKLFF	TGTGCCAGCAGCTTGGCGCAGAGCGAAAAACTGTTTTTT	NA	TRBV5-4	TRBJ1-4	NA
CAGGQSASTDTQYF	TGTGCCGGGGGGCAGTCCGCTAGCACAGATACGCAGTATTTT	NA	TRBV7-9	TRBJ2-3	NA
CASSTDLGYEKLFF	TGTGCCAGCAGTACGGACCTGGGTTATGAAAAACTGTTTTTT	NA	TRBV2	TRBJ1-4	NA
CASSYSGGHSTDTQYF	TGTGCCAGCAGTTACTCGGGGGGCCACAGCACAGATACGCAGTATTTT	NA	TRBV6-5	TRBJ2-3	NA
CASTQGGQKGETQYF	TGTGCCAGCACCCAGGGCGGCCAGAAGGGAGAGACCCAGTACTTC	once	TRBV7-8	TRBJ2-5	NA
CASSPGQGTLNTEAFF	TGTGCCAGCTCACCGGGACAGGGCACATTGAACACTGAAGCTTTCTTT	NA	TRBV18	TRBJ1-1	TRBD1
CASSSWTGSGANVLTF	TGTGCCAGCAGCTCCTGGACAGGGTCAGGGGCCAACGTCCTGACTTTC	NA	TRBV7-2	TRBJ2-6	TRBD1
CASSLPEGADQPQHF	TGTGCCAGCAGTTTACCCGAGGGGGCGGATCAGCCCCAACATTTT	NA	TRBV28	TRBJ1-5	TRBD1
CASSQGLAVDTQYF	TGCGCCAGCAGCCAGGGACTAGCGGTCGACACGCAGTATTTT	NA	TRBV5-1	TRBJ2-3	TRBD2
CASSFLGGGGPPETQYF	TGTGCCAGCAGTTTTCTGGGGGGAGGGGGCCCCCCAGAGACCCAGTACTTC	NA	TRBV27	TRBJ2-5	NA
CASTSSVPGSGEQFF	TGTGCCAGTACCTCATCTGTCCCGGGGAGCGGTGAGCAGTTCTTC	NA	TRBV19	TRBJ2-1	NA
CASSYVYSSNQPQHF	TGTGCCAGCAGTTACGTATATAGCAGCAATCAGCCCCAGCATTTT	NA	TRBV6-5	TRBJ1-5	NA
CASSSEGRPGLNSPLHF	TGTGCCAGCAGCTCAGAAGGACGCCCAGGTCTCAATTCACCCCTCCACTTT	once	TRBV11-2	TRBJ1-6	NA
CASRPGLAPTGELFF	TGTGCCAGCAGGCCGGGACTAGCTCCCACCGGGGAGCTGTTTTTT	few	TRBV6-1	TRBJ2-2	TRBD2
CASNGGGTDTQYF	TGTGCCAGCAACGGGGGTGGCACAGATACGCAGTATTTT	NA	TRBV19	TRBJ2-3	NA
CASTMGQAQREETQYF	TGTGCCAGCACTATGGGACAGGCGCAGAGGGAAGAGACCCAGTACTTC	NA	TRBV5-5	TRBJ2-5	TRBD1
CVAGTGARELFF	TGCGTCGCGGGGACAGGAGCCCGGGAGCTGTTTTTT	NA	TRBV5-1	TRBJ2-2	TRBD1
CASSPSGENYGYTF	TGTGCCAGTAGTCCTTCCGGGGAGAACTATGGCTACACCTTC	few	TRBV19	TRBJ1-2	NA
CASSTGPSRLNSYEQYF	TGTGCCAGCAGCACCGGACCCTCAAGGTTGAACTCCTACGAGCAGTACTTC	NA	TRBV7-2	TRBJ2-7	NA
CASSYTTATIYGYTF	TGTGCCAGCAGTTATACCACAGCGACCATCTATGGCTACACCTTC	NA	TRBV6-6	TRBJ1-2	NA
CASSPTGTGGNIQYF	TGTGCCAGCAGCCCAACCGGGACAGGGGGTAACATTCAGTACTTC	NA	TRBV9	TRBJ2-4	TRBD1
CASSLRGSSYNEQFF	TGTGCCAGCAGCTTGCGAGGTAGCTCCTACAATGAGCAGTTCTTC	NA	TRBV5-8	TRBJ2-1	NA
CASSLTLKGRANTEAFF	TGTGCCAGCAGCTTGACGTTGAAGGGCAGGGCGAACACTGAAGCTTTCTTT	NA	TRBV12-1	TRBJ1-1	NA
CASSPRTSGDSNPLTGELFF	TGCGCCAGCAGCCCCAGGACTAGCGGGGATTCTAATCCACTTACCGGGGAGCTGTTTTTT	NA	TRBV4-1	TRBJ2-2	TRBD2